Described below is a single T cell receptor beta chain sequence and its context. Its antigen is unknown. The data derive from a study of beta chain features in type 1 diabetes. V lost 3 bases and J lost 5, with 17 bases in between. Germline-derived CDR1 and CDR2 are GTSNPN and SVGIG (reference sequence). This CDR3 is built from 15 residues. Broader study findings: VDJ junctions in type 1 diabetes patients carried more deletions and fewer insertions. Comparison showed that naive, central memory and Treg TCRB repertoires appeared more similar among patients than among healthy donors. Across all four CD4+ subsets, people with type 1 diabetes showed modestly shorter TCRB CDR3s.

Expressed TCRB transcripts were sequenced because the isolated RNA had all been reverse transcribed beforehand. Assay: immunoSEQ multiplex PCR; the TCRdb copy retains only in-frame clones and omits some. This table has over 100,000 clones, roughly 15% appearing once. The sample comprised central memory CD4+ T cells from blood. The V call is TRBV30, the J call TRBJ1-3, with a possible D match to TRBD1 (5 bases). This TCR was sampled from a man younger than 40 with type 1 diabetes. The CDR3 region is CAWSDLPGPRNTIYF. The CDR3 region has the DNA TGTGCCTGGAGCGATCTGCCGGGGCCAAGAAACACCATATATTTT.